This T cell receptor beta chain appears in the sequencing data of a study of response to subunit inactivated influenza vaccine. Findings of the study overall: T cells newly recruited by each seasonal influenza vaccination are few, the authors suggested.

This clonotype was observed at least ten times. Its antigen is as yet unknown. TCRdb re-called the RT-PCR reads with MiXCR, one entry per CDR3 protein. The profile shows approximately 700,000 distinct CDR3 sequences, roughly 14% of them singletons. Germline lookup yields CDR1 MDHEN and CDR2 SYDVKM. V was clipped by 5 bases and J by 7 bases, with 15 bases between them. The CDR3 totals 14 residues. The source of this sequence is a man aged 45-65 years who received an inactivated influenza vaccine. The sequenced sample was PBMCs from blood, obtained less than 15 days before vaccination. The chain carries TRBV28 and TRBJ1-5; no firm D call. The CDR3 loop is CASSTPMSWQPQHF. As DNA, the CDR3 is TGTGCCAGCAGTACCCCTATGTCGTGGCAGCCCCAGCATTTT.